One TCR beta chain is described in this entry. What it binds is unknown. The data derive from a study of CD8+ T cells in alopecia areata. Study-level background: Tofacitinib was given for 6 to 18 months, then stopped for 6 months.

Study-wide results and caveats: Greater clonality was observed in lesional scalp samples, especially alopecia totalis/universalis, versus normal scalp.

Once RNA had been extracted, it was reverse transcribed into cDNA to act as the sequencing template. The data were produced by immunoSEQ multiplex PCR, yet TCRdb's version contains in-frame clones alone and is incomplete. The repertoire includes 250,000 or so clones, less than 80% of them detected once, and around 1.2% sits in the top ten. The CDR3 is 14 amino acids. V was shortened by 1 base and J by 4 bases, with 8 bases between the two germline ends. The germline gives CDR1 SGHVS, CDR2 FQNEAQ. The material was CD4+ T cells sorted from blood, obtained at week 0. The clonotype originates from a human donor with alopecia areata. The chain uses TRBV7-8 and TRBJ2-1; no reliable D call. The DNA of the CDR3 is TGTGCCAGCAGCTTAGAAGGCAGATACAATGAGCAGTTCTTC. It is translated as CASSLEGRYNEQFF.